The clone carrying this T cell receptor (beta chain) was detected only a few times. No antigen is known for it. Trimming left V 7 bases short and J 1 base short, with 13 bases between. CDR3 length: 13 residues. The germline V gene has CDR1 DFQATT and CDR2 SNEGSKA (reference sequence). Unique molecular identifiers were used in preparing the TCRbeta library. Using its own MiXCR run on the PCR reads, TCRdb lists one record per CDR3 protein. In the table there are 500,000 to 600,000 distinct CDR3 sequences, 20% to 30% of which are singletons. The data derive from a study of T-cell reconstitution after alpha-beta-depleted transplantation in children. Whole-study findings and limits: At one year after transplant, newly produced T cells mostly accounted for T-cell counts and diversity. High day-60 TCRbeta diversity in some patients came from surviving recipient T cells and thymic progenitors.

Material: PBMCs, obtained before TCRalphabeta/CD19-depleted stem cell transplant. The TCR originated in a boy less than two years old with Wiskott-Aldrich syndrome, due to receive a stem cell transplant. This chain connects TRBV20-1 to TRBJ1-1; tentatively, D is TRBD1 (6 bases). CDR3 in amino acids: CSVSLQGNTEAFF. In DNA, the CDR3 is TGCAGTGTGTCCCTACAGGGGAACACTGAAGCTTTCTTT.